Shown below are 22 T cell receptor beta chains from a single sample sequenced in a study of human thymus T cells. Some clones are missing from TCRdb's copy, which holds only in-frame ones; the method was immunoSEQ multiplex PCR. This table has more than 50,000 clones, over 85% appearing once. The sequenced material came from blood. These receptors originate from a boy in the first two years of life with a congenital heart defect but otherwise immunologically healthy.

A single count supports this clone. This chain connects TRBV4-1 to TRBJ2-7; a possible D gene is TRBD1 (5 bases). The V and J ends lost 0 bases and 2 bases respectively, with 5 bases between them. Germline V gene lookup returns CDR1 MGHRA and CDR2 YSYEKL. This CDR3 is 13 amino acids long. CDR3 DNA: TGCGCCAGCAGCCAAGAGGACACCTACGAGCAGTACTTC. Translation gives CASSQEDTYEQYF.

The J gene is TRBJ2-1, the V gene TRBV6-6; D is unresolved. Trimming removed 7 bases from V and 9 bases from J, with 19 bases in between. The V gene's germline CDR1 is MNHNY and CDR2 SVGAGI (reference sequence). The CDR3 has 14 amino acids. CDR3 sequence reads: CASTQPSSGGEQFF. The CDR3 DNA reads TGTGCCAGCACCCAACCCTCTAGTGGCGGTGAGCAGTTCTTC.

The rearrangement joins TRBV11-3 to TRBJ2-7; the match to TRBD2 covers 9 bases. In germline, CDR1 is SGHNT, CDR2 YENEEA. There are 15 residues in the CDR3. Trimming took 4 bases from V and 2 from J; bases not matched to a gene: 6. The CDR3 bases are TGTGCCAGCAGCTCAATACCTAGCGGGGCCTACGAGCAGTACTTC. Translating it yields CASSSIPSGAYEQYF.

The chain is built from TRBV7-2 and TRBJ2-3; D call uncertain. CDR1 SGHTA and CDR2 FQGNSA come from the germline V gene. The CDR3 runs 15 residues. Between the trimmed V and J ends, which lost 1 base and 4 bases, there was a span of 12 bases. CDR3 loop: CASSLGGLRPDTQYF. The DNA for the CDR3 is TGTGCCAGCAGCTTAGGCGGTTTGCGGCCAGATACGCAGTATTTT.

J is TRBJ1-5 and V is TRBV19; 7 positions agree with TRBD1. CDR1 and CDR2 (germline): LNHDA, SQIVND (reference sequence). The CDR3 is made up of 16 amino acids. V lost 1 base to trimming and J lost 4 bases; unmatched junction nucleotides: 7. The CDR3 DNA reads TGTGCCAGTAGTATAGGCTCCAGGGGGGGTAATCAGCCCCAGCATTTT. It specifies CASSIGSRGGNQPQHF.

The chain recombines TRBV5-5 with TRBJ2-7; TRBD1 agrees at 10 bases. V shed 4 bases and J 2 bases; nucleotides not matched to a gene: 6. The CDR3 is 15 amino acids. The germline V gene has CDR1 SGHKS and CDR2 YYEKEE (reference sequence). This chain's CDR3 is CASSETGGAPYEQYF. CDR3 in DNA: TGTGCCAGCAGCGAGACAGGGGGCGCACCCTACGAGCAGTACTTC.

V is TRBV7-2 and J is TRBJ2-2, with D perhaps TRBD2 (6 bases). Trimming took off 3 bases at V and 7 bases at J, with 9 bases between the two ends. CDR3 length: 13 residues. CDR1 SGHTA and CDR2 FQGNSA come from the germline V gene. CDR3 region: CASSFRENGELFF. CDR3 coding DNA: TGTGCCAGCAGCTTTCGGGAGAACGGGGAGCTGTTTTTT.

The chain recombines TRBV10-3 with TRBJ2-1, with TRBD1 matching over 9 bases. Germline CDR1 ENHRY, CDR2 SYGVKD. The junction had 3 bases not matched to a gene; V was cut back by 5 bases and J by 7 bases. The CDR3 spans 13 residues. The CDR3 loop is CAISQQGANEQFF. The CDR3 nucleotides read TGTGCCATCAGTCAACAGGGGGCAAATGAGCAGTTCTTC.

This clone was seen just once. V and J are TRBV28 and TRBJ1-2; D is unclear. Trimming removed 3 bases from V and 8 bases from J, with 7 bases in between. The CDR3 is 11 amino acids. Germline assignment: CDR1 MDHEN and CDR2 SYDVKM. For the CDR3, the DNA is TGTGCCAGCAGTTTCAACTGGGGCTACACCTTC. Its translation: CASSFNWGYTF.

The chain carries TRBV10-2 and TRBJ2-3; D perhaps matches TRBD2 (6 bases). V lost 3 bases and J lost 0, with 19 bases in between. Germline V gives CDR1 WSHSY, CDR2 SAAADI. The length of the CDR3 is 18 residues. Here the CDR3 reads CASSEFHLGRISTDTQYF. CDR3 nucleotide sequence: TGCGCCAGCAGTGAATTTCACTTGGGGAGGATTAGCACAGATACGCAGTATTTT.

The rearrangement uses TRBV27 and TRBJ2-1, with D unresolved. With 7 bases removed from V and 4 bases from J, the gap between germline ends came to 8 bases. This CDR3 has 12 amino acids. Germline V lookup: CDR1 MNHEY, CDR2 SMNVEV (reference sequence). The CDR3 sequence is CASNGPYNEQFF. The CDR3 nucleotides are TGTGCCAGCAACGGGCCTTACAATGAGCAGTTCTTC.

This chain connects TRBV25-1 to TRBJ2-3; tentatively, D is TRBD2 (5 bases). The CDR3 extends over 16 amino acids. Germline V gene lookup returns CDR1 MGHDK and CDR2 SYGVNS. The V end was cut by 6 bases, the J end by 0 bases, with 16 bases between. The CDR3 here is CASSPRRTTSTDTQYF. Written as DNA, the CDR3 is TGTGCCAGCAGCCCCAGGAGGACCACTAGCACAGATACGCAGTATTTT.

The chain employs TRBV18 and TRBJ2-7, with no clear D. The CDR3 is made up of 13 amino acids. Germline V lookup: CDR1 KGHSH, CDR2 LQKENI. The V gene lost 5 bases and the J gene lost 2 bases, with 10 bases spanning the gap. CDR3 sequence reads: CASSEARTYEQYF. The DNA of the CDR3 is TGTGCCAGCTCAGAAGCTAGGACCTACGAGCAGTACTTC.

CDR3 region: CASSLGPSGNTIYF. DNA of the CDR3: TGCGCCAGCAGCTTGGGGCCCTCTGGAAACACCATATATTTT. The gene calls are TRBV5-1 and TRBJ1-3; D unclear. V lost 0 bases to trimming and J lost 0 bases, with 4 bases between them. Germline CDR1 SGHRS, CDR2 YFSETQ. CDR3 length: 14 residues. Based on the CDR3 plus reference TRBV5-1 and TRBJ1-3, the full variable domain is KAGVTQTPRYLIKTRGQQVTLSCSPISGHRSVSWYQQTPGQGLQFLFEYFSETQRNKGNFPGRFSGRQFSNSRSEMNVSTLELGDSALYLCASSLGPSGNTIYFGEGSWLTVV.

This rearrangement joins TRBV5-5 to TRBJ1-3; D is perhaps TRBD1 (5 bases). This CDR3 has 15 residues. With 4 bases removed from V and 3 bases from J, the gap between germline ends came to 14 bases. The germline CDR1 and CDR2 sequences are SGHKS and YYEKEE (reference sequence). The CDR3 DNA follows: TGTGCCAGCAGCCCGCTCTGGGGGGGTGGAAACACCATATATTTT. Translation: CASSPLWGGGNTIYF.

The V gene is TRBV23-1, the J gene TRBJ1-5; 9 nucleotides align to TRBD1. TRBV23-1 is known as an ORF, though its function is uncertain. V lost 0 bases and J lost 7; bases outside the gene matches: 7. The length of the CDR3 is 16 residues. As DNA, the CDR3 is TGCGCCAGCAGTCAATCGCCCTACAGGGGGCAACAGCCCCAGCATTTT. Protein: CASSQSPYRGQQPQHF.

The chain is built from TRBV29-1 and TRBJ1-1; D remains unclear. The germline V and J ends were trimmed by 4 bases and 0 bases, with 9 bases remaining between them. CDR3 length: 13 amino acids. In germline, CDR1 is SQVTM, CDR2 ANQGSEA. In DNA, the CDR3 is TGCAGCGTTGTGGTTGGCCTGAACACTGAAGCTTTCTTT. Amino acid sequence: CSVVVGLNTEAFF.

CDR3 bases: TGTGCCAGCAGCCCTCGAGGACAGGGGGTGTACTTC. It encodes CASSPRGQGVYF. The chain has TRBV7-2 and TRBJ2-7, with 10 bases aligning to TRBD1. Germline V CDR1 and CDR2: SGHTA, FQGNSA. The V and J ends lost 5 bases and 12 bases, in that order; junction bases with no gene match: 7. The CDR3 covers 12 residues.

The chain couples TRBV19 to TRBJ2-7; 7 bases fit TRBD1. The CDR3 spans 11 residues. With V trimmed by 7 bases and J by 6 bases, 3 bases remained unmatched. Per the germline V gene, CDR1 is LNHDA and CDR2 is SQIVND (reference sequence). The CDR3 coding sequence is TGTGCCAGTACCAGGGGGACCGAGCAGTACTTC. Translating gives CASTRGTEQYF. The full variable domain, its missing parts supplied by reference TRBV19 and TRBJ2-7, is DGGITQSPKYLFRKEGQNVTLSCEQNLNHDAMYWYRQDPGQGLRLIYYSQIVNDFQKGDIAEGYSVSREKKESFPLTVTSAQKNPTAFYLCASTRGTEQYFGPGTRLTVT.

V is TRBV6-6 and J is TRBJ2-7; 8 bases agree with TRBD2. The V and J ends lost 6 bases and 2 bases, in that order; junction bases with no gene match: 9. Looked up from germline, CDR1 is MNHNY and CDR2 is SVGAGI (reference sequence). CDR3 length: 15 residues. This CDR3 is CASSPASGGTYEQYF. In nucleotides, the CDR3 is TGTGCCAGCAGCCCCGCGAGCGGGGGAACCTACGAGCAGTACTTC.

V gene TRBV5-7 combines with J gene TRBJ1-2; 8 bases map to TRBD1. TRBV5-7 is placed among ORFs of uncertain function. The ends lost 2 bases at V and 6 bases at J; junction bases unmatched: 6. The CDR3 length is 14 residues. Written as DNA, the CDR3 is TGTGCCAGCAGCTTAGAGGGGACAGGCGATGGCTACACCTTC. Protein product: CASSLEGTGDGYTF.

The chain has TRBV7-2 and TRBJ2-5; no reliable D call. The CDR3 loop spans 13 amino acids. CDR1 and CDR2 (germline): SGHTA, FQGNSA. The ends were cut back, 6 bases at V and 1 base at J, with 9 bases in the middle. Written as DNA, the CDR3 is TGTGCCAGCAGTAACACTTTCCAAGAGACCCAGTACTTC. It specifies CASSNTFQETQYF.